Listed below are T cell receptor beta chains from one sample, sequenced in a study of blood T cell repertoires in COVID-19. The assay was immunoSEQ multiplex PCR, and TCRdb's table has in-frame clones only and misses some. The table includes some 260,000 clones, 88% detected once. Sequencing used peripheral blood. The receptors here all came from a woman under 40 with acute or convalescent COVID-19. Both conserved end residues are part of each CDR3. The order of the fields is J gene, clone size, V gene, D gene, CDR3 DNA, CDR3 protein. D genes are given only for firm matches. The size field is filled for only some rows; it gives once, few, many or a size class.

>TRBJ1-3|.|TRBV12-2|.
TGTGCAAGTCGCCCCGAGCGTTCTGGAAACACCATATATTTT
CASRPERSGNTIYF
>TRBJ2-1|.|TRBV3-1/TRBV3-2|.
TGTGCCAGCAGCCAAGATACCAGGAATGAGCAGTTCTTC
CASSQDTRNEQFF
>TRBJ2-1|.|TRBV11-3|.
TGTGCCAGCAGCTTAGAAGGGCGAAGGGGATATGAGCAGTTCTTC
CASSLEGRRGYEQFF
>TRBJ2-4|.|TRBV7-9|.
TGTGCCAGCAGTCACCAGGCGATAGCCAAAAACATTCAGTACTTC
CASSHQAIAKNIQYF
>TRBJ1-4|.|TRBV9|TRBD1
TGTGCCAGCAGCACCCACAGGGGGCCTAATGAAAAACTGTTTTTT
CASSTHRGPNEKLFF
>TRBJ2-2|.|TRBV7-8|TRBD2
TGTGCCAGCAGACCCAGCGCAAGGGAGGGTGTAACCGGGGAGCTGTTTTTT
CASRPSAREGVTGELFF
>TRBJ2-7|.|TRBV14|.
TGTGCCAGCAGCAGGACTAATGACTTGGACGAGCAGTACTTC
CASSRTNDLDEQYF
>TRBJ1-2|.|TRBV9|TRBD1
TGTGCCAGCAGCGAGGGGACAGGGTATGGCTACACCTTC
CASSEGTGYGYTF
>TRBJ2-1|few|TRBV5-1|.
TGCGCCAGCAGCCTCGACGGTGGGGCGGGAATAAACCACAATGAGCAGTTCTTC
CASSLDGGAGINHNEQFF
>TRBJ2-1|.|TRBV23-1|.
TGCGCCAGCAGTCACTTCGGGAAGCTGAACAATGAGCAGTTCTTC
CASSHFGKLNNEQFF
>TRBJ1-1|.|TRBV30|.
TGTGCCTGGAGACAGAGAATGAACACTGAAGCTTTCTTT
CAWRQRMNTEAFF
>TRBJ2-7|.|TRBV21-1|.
TGTGCCAGCAGCCCGCACCCCACCACAGGGGGCGAAGACTACGAGCAGTACTTC
CASSPHPTTGGEDYEQYF
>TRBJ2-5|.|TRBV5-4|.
TGTGCCAGCAGCTTTGTGAGGAGGGAGACCCAGTACTTC
CASSFVRRETQYF
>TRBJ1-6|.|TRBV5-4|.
TGTGCCAGCAGCTTGCCGGATCAGGGGTCACCCCTCCACTTT
CASSLPDQGSPLHF
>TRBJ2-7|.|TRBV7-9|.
TGTGCCAGCAGCGTCACGGTCAACGTAACCTACGAGCAGTACTTC
CASSVTVNVTYEQYF
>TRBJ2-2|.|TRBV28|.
TGTGCCAGCCTCCGGGACACCAACACCGGGGAGCTGTTTTTT
CASLRDTNTGELFF
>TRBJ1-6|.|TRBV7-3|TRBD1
TGTGCCAGCAGCTTAACGGGAGGGACAGGGGTCTCACCCCTCCACTTT
CASSLTGGTGVSPLHF
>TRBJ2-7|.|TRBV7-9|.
TGTGCCAGCGGCGGGTTCTCTTACGAGCAGTACTTC
CASGGFSYEQYF
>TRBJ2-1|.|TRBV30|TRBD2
TGTGCCTGGAGTGTACTAGCGGGAGGGGCCAATGAGCAGTTCTTC
CAWSVLAGGANEQFF
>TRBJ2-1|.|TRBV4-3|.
TGCGCCAGCAGCCATGCAGGGGTCAATGAGCAGTTCTTC
CASSHAGVNEQFF
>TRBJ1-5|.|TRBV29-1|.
TGCAGCGTGCAGGGGTTCAATCAGCCCCAGCATTTT
CSVQGFNQPQHF
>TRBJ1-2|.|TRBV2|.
TGTGCCAGCAACAGGAACTATGGCTACACCTTC
CASNRNYGYTF
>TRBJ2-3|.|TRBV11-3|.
TGTGCCAGCAGCTTAAATCCGGGCACAGATACGCAGTATTTT
CASSLNPGTDTQYF
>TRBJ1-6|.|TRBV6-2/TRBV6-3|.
TGTGCCAGCAGTTACGCGGGGCAAGGCAGTTCACCCCTCCACTTT
CASSYAGQGSSPLHF
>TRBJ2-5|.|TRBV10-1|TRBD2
TGCGCCAGCAGTGATAGGACTAGCGGGAGTCCGTTGAGGGCCCAAGAGACCCAGTACTTC
CASSDRTSGSPLRAQETQYF
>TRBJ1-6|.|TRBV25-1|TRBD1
TGTGCCAGCAGTGAAAACAGGGGCACATATAATTCACCCCTCCACTTT
CASSENRGTYNSPLHF
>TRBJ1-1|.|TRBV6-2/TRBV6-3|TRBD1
TGTGCCAGCAGTTACCCGGTAGGGGACAGGGCGGACACTGAAGCTTTCTTT
CASSYPVGDRADTEAFF
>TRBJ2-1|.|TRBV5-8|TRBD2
TGTGCCAGCAGCTTGGCAGGACTAGGTTACAATGAGCAGTTCTTC
CASSLAGLGYNEQFF
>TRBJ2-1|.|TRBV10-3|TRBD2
TGTGCCATCAGTGAGAGCGGGGGTACCTACAATGAGCAGTTCTTC
CAISESGGTYNEQFF
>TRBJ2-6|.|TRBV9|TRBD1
TGTGCCAGCAGTAACGACAGGGCTGGGGCCAACGTCCTGACTTTC
CASSNDRAGANVLTF
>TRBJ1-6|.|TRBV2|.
TGTGCCAGCAGTCCAATACAACAGGGTCCCCATTCACCCCTCCACTTT
CASSPIQQGPHSPLHF
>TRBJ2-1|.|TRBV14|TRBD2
TGTGCCAGCAGCCGAGGACTAGCGAGGGGTGAGCAGTTCTTC
CASSRGLARGEQFF
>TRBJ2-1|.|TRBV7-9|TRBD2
TGTGCCAGCCAGCGGGAGGGCCCCTACAATGAGCAGTTCTTC
CASQREGPYNEQFF
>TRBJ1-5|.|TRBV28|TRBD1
TGTGCCAGCAGTTTTGGGGGACAGGGTAGCAATCAGCCCCAGCATTTT
CASSFGGQGSNQPQHF
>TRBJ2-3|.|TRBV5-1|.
TGCGCCAGCAGCACCTCACGGGCAGATACGCAGTATTTT
CASSTSRADTQYF
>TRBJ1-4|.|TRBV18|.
TGTGCCAGCTCACCACAGACAGTAGTTGCAACTAATGAAAAACTGTTTTTT
CASSPQTVVATNEKLFF
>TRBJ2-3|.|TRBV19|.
TGTGCCAGTAGGTGGGCTACCCGAAGCACAGATACGCAGTATTTT
CASRWATRSTDTQYF
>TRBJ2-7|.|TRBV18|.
TGTGCCAGCGCGAACGGGGAGTACTACGAGCAGTACTTC
CASANGEYYEQYF
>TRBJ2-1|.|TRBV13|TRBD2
TGTGCCAGCAGCTTACTAGCGGGATCGGGCTCCTACAATGAGCAGTTCTTC
CASSLLAGSGSYNEQFF
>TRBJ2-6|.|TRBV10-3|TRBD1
TGTGCCATCATGGACAGGGGCCAGGCTGGGGCCAACGTCCTGACTTTC
CAIMDRGQAGANVLTF
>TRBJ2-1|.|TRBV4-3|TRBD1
TGCGCCAGCAGCCAAGATAGGGACAGGTTGTACAATGAGCAGTTCTTC
CASSQDRDRLYNEQFF
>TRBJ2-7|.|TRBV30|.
TGTGCCTGGAGTGTCACAGCTTCCTACGAGCAGTACTTC
CAWSVTASYEQYF
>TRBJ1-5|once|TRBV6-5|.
TGTGCCAGCAGCTACCGACCGGGGGGCGATCAGCCCCAGCATTTT
CASSYRPGGDQPQHF
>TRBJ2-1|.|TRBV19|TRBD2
TGTGCCAGCGAGCGCTTGGGCCTAGCGGGTTTTGGTGAGCAGTTCTTC
CASERLGLAGFGEQFF
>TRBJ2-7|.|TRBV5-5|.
TGTGCCAGCAGCTCCTCCCCAGGGAAGTACGAGCAGTACTTC
CASSSSPGKYEQYF
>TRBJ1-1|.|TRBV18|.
TGTGCCAGCTCCCGCGCGGGACGGACCACAGAAGCTTTCTTT
CASSRAGRTTEAFF
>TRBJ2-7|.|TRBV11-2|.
TGTGCCAGCAGCTTAGTTCCGGGGTCCTACGAGCAGTACTTC
CASSLVPGSYEQYF
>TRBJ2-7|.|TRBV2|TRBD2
TGTGCCAGCAGAGAGCGGGAGGCAGGGGAGCAGTACTTC
CASREREAGEQYF
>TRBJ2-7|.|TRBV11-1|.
TGTGCCAGCTCTAGGTCGAGAGCGACCAGCTCCTACGAGCAGTACTTC
CASSRSRATSSYEQYF
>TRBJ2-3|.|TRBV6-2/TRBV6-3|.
TGTGCCAGCAGCCTGAGGGCTCCCACAGATACGCAGTATTTT
CASSLRAPTDTQYF
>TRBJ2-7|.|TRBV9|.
TGTGCCAGCAGCGGGACAAATACCTACGAGCAGTACTTC
CASSGTNTYEQYF
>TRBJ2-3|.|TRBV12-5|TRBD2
TGTGCTAGTGGTTTGCCCCACAGGTTCCCGGGACTAGCGGGAGAAGGGGACATTAAAGATACGCAGTATTTT
CASGLPHRFPGLAGEGDIKDTQYF
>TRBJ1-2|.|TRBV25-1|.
TGTGCCAGCACAGGAGGACTTACGAGGGACTACACCTTC
CASTGGLTRDYTF
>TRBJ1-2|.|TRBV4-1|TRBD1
TGCGCCAGCAGCCTTCAGACAGGGGGCCGCTATGGCTACACCTTC
CASSLQTGGRYGYTF